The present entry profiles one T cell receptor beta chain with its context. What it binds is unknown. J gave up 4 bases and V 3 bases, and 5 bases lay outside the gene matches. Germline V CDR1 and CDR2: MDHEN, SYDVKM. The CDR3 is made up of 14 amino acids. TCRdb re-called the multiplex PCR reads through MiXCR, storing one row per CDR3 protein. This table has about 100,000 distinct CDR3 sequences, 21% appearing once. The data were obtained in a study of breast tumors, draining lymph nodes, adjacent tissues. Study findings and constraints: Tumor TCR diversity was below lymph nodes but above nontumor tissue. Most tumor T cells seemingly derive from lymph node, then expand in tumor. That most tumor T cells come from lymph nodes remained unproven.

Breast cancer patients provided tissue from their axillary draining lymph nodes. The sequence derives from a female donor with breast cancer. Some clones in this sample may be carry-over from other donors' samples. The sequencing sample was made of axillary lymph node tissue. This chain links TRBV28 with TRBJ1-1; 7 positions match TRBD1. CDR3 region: CASSLTGTGTEAFF. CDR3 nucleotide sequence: TGTGCCAGCAGTTTGACAGGGACGGGCACTGAAGCTTTCTTT.